The 4 T cell receptor beta chains below all came from one sample that was sequenced in a study of cytomegalovirus exposure and HLA in healthy donors. The study ran its PCR with 60 Vbeta and 13 Jbeta primers. Method: immunoSEQ multiplex PCR; TCRdb's copy keeps in-frame clones and lacks some. The repertoire holds fewer than 250,000 clones, around 90% seen once, with 1.5% to 2% in the top ten. Sequences were obtained from PBMCs. Every receptor here comes from a woman between 18 and 30 years old in good health and CMV-seronegative.

The chain employs TRBV15 and TRBJ2-3; perhaps TRBD2 as D (6 bases). The CDR3 contains 18 residues. The V gene lost 0 bases and the J gene lost 1 base, with 17 bases spanning the gap. Germline V CDR1 and CDR2: LNHNV, YYDKDF (reference sequence). CDR3 bases: TGTGCCACCAGCAGAGATAACCTAGAGTTAGCGGGCACAGATACGCAGTATTTT. Its protein product is CATSRDNLELAGTDTQYF.

The chain carries TRBV18 and TRBJ2-7; tentative D call: TRBD2 (6 bases). Germline V gives CDR1 KGHSH, CDR2 LQKENI. V gave up 6 bases and J gave up 0 bases, with 12 bases separating them. CDR3 length: 14 amino acids. The CDR3 is CASSLNSGSYEQYF. The CDR3 DNA reads TGTGCCAGCTCCCTAAATAGCGGCTCCTACGAGCAGTACTTC.

The CDR3 DNA sequence: TGTGCCAGCAGCCTAGAGGGACAGGGGTACACTGAAGCTTTCTTT. Encoded protein: CASSLEGQGYTEAFF. The chain couples TRBV9 to TRBJ1-1, with 10 bases aligning to TRBD1. CDR3 length: 15 amino acids. Germline V lookup: CDR1 SGDLS, CDR2 YYNGEE. The trim removed 4 bases at V and 3 bases at J, leaving 6 bases unmatched.

J is TRBJ1-6 and V is TRBV5-1, with TRBD1 identical over 9 bases. This CDR3 has 16 amino acids. J lost 7 bases, V lost 4 bases, and 9 bases had no gene match. The V gene's germline CDR1 is SGHRS and CDR2 YFSETQ. This CDR3 is CASSEPGTGRNSPLHF. The CDR3 DNA follows: TGCGCCAGCAGCGAACCCGGGACAGGGAGAAATTCACCCCTCCACTTT.